This is a list of T cell receptor beta chains from one sample in a study of CD8 T cells in Susac syndrome. One entry per CDR3 protein, called by TCRdb with MiXCR from the immunoSEQ multiplex PCR reads. Of 100,000 to 150,000 distinct CDR3 sequences listed, 80% to 85% are singletons. Sample: CD8+ T cells from PBMCs. The receptors were sampled from a human donor with multiple sclerosis. CDR3s include the opening cysteine and the closing phenylalanine or tryptophan. Size values are once, few and many counts, or a class for expanded clones, and some rows have none.

size | J | length | V | CDR3
. | TRBJ2-1 | 15 | TRBV27 | CASSFMGDPVNEQFF
. | TRBJ2-2 | 16 | TRBV6-1 | CASSPEERENTGELFF
. | TRBJ2-1 | 14 | TRBV5-4 | CASSHGLELNEQFF
. | TRBJ1-4 | 16 | TRBV6-1 | CASTQRGGAANEKLFF
. | TRBJ1-1 | 13 | TRBV27 | CASSLSQGAEAFF
. | TRBJ2-7 | 14 | TRBV5-1 | CASSYSDGTDEQYF
. | TRBJ2-3 | 14 | TRBV30 | CAWSAARSTDTQYF
few | TRBJ2-7 | 14 | TRBV6-5 | CASSYSEGSQEQYF
. | TRBJ1-1 | 13 | TRBV10-3 | CAISSGLNTEAFF
. | TRBJ2-7 | 15 | TRBV7-9 | CASSPIQGSWYEQYF
. | TRBJ2-1 | 14 | TRBV27 | CASSSGTAWNEQFF
. | TRBJ2-1 | 16 | TRBV3-1 | CASSQERLLGYNEQFF
. | TRBJ2-4 | 13 | TRBV29-1 | CSVSYLAKNIQYF
. | TRBJ1-5 | 20 | TRBV18 | CASSPRRDNRNYLSNQPQHF
few | TRBJ2-4 | 17 | TRBV4-1 | CASSQNPVRLAKNIQYF
. | TRBJ2-1 | 13 | TRBV27 | CASSLRGAGEQFF
. | TRBJ2-5 | 15 | TRBV20-1 | CSARDYYVGGETQYF
. | TRBJ1-1 | 17 | TRBV10-3 | CAISEFNRGIMNTEAFF
. | TRBJ1-6 | 14 | TRBV12-3/TRBV12-4 | CASSPTGRGSPLHF
. | TRBJ2-2 | 12 | TRBV29-1 | CSVSGAAGELFF
. | TRBJ2-1 | 15 | TRBV4-1 | CASSPLGVSYNEQFF
once | TRBJ1-1 | 13 | TRBV7-6 | CASSIETGTEAFF
. | TRBJ1-5 | 13 | TRBV7-9 | CASSDFSNQPQHF
. | TRBJ2-1 | 17 | TRBV6-1 | CASSEELAGFSYNEQFF
. | TRBJ2-1 | 15 | TRBV2 | CASSLTGGTYNEQFF
. | TRBJ1-1 | 13 | TRBV6-1 | CASRPPGNTEAFF
. | TRBJ2-2 | 15 | TRBV7-9 | CASSLAGKNTGELFF
. | TRBJ1-3 | 16 | TRBV5-1 | CASSLDRGYSGNTIYF
few | TRBJ2-2 | 14 | TRBV7-2 | CASSRGQGTGELFF
. | TRBJ2-1 | 13 | TRBV7-2 | CAIRQGARNEQFF
once | TRBJ1-1 | 14 | TRBV10-3 | CAISENPGGTEAFF
. | TRBJ1-1 | 13 | TRBV3-1 | CASSPGSGGTAFF